The sequence of this TCR beta chain was determined in a study of CD8 T cells in Susac syndrome. Comment on this clonotype: Its target is not known. At one end the junction does not follow the germline gene, possibly because of a read error.

Random-hexamer reverse transcription was applied to about 0.45 to 1 ug RNA. TCRdb fed the immunoSEQ multiplex PCR reads into MiXCR, producing one record per CDR3 protein. The sample contains 330,000 or so distinct CDR3 sequences, around 85% of which appear only once. In contrast to the negatively isolated CD8+ and CD4+ T cells, TEMRA cells were FACS-enriched. Study results and limitations: The relatively small number of individuals in the TCR sequencing and HLA analysis was acknowledged by the study.

The CDR3 runs 11 residues. The germline V gene has CDR1 MNHEY and CDR2 SMNVEV (reference sequence). The sequence came from a human donor with multiple sclerosis. Sequenced input: CD8+ T cells from PBMCs. The chain is built from TRBV27 and TRBJ2-1, with D hard to call. The CDR3 region has the DNA TGTGCCAGCAGCGTCTCCAATGAGCAGCTCTTC. Amino acid sequence: CASSVSNEQLF.